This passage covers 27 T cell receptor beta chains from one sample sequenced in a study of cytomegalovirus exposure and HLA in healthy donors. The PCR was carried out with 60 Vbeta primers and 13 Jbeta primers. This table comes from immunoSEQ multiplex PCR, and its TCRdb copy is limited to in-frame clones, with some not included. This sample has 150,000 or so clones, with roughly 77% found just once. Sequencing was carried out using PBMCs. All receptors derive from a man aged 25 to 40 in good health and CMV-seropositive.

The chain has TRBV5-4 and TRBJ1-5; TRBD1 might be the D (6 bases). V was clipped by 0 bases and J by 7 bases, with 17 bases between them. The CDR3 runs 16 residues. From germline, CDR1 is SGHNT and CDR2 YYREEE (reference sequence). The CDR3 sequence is CASSLDGHREGQPQHF. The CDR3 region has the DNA TGTGCCAGCAGCTTGGACGGACACAGGGAAGGGCAGCCCCAGCATTTT.

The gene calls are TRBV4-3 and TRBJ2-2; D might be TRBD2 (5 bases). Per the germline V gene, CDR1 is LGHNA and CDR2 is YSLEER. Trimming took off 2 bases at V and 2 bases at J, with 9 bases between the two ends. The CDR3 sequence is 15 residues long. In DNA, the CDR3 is TGCGCCAGCAGCCAATTACCTAGCAACACCGGGGAGCTGTTTTTT. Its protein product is CASSQLPSNTGELFF.

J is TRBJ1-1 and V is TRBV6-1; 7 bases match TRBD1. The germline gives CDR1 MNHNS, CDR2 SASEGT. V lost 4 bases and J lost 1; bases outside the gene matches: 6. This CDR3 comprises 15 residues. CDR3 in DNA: TGTGCCAGCAGTGGGGGGACAGTAGGGAACACTGAAGCTTTCTTT. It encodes CASSGGTVGNTEAFF.

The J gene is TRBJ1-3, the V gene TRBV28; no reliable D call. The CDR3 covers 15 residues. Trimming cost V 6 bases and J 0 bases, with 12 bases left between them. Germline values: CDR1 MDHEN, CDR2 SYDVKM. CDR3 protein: CASSLPQISGNTIYF. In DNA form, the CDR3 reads TGTGCCAGCAGCCTTCCTCAGATCTCTGGAAACACCATATATTTT. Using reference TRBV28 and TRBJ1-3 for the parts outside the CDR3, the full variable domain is DVKVTQSSRYLVKRTGEKVFLECVQDMDHENMFWYRQDPGLGLRLIYFSYDVKMKEKGDIPEGYSVSREKKERFSLILESASTNQTSMYLCASSLPQISGNTIYFGEGSWLTVV.

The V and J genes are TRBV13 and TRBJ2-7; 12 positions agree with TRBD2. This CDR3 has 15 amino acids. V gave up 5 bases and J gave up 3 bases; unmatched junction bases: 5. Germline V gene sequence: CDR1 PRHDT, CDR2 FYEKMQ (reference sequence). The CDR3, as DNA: TGTGCCAGCAGCCCGACTAGCGGGGGATACTACGAGCAGTACTTC. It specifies CASSPTSGGYYEQYF. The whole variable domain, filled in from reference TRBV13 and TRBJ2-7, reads AAGVIQSPRHLIKEKRETATLKCYPIPRHDTVYWYQQGPGQDPQFLISFYEKMQSDKGSIPDRFSAQQFSDYHSELNMSSLELGDSALYFCASSPTSGGYYEQYFGPGTRLTVT.

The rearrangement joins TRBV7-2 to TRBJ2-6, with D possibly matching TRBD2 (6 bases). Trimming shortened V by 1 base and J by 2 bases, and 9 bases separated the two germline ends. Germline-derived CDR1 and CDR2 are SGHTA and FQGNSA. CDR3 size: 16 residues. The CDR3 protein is CASSLDGGTGANVLTF. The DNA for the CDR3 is TGTGCCAGCAGCTTAGATGGGGGGACTGGGGCCAACGTCCTGACTTTC.

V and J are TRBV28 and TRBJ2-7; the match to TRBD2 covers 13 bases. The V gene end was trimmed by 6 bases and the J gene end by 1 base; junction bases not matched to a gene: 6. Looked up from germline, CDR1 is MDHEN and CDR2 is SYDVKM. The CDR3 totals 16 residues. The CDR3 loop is CASRGGTSGVSYEQYF. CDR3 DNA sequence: TGTGCCAGCAGAGGCGGGACTAGCGGGGTATCCTACGAGCAGTACTTC.

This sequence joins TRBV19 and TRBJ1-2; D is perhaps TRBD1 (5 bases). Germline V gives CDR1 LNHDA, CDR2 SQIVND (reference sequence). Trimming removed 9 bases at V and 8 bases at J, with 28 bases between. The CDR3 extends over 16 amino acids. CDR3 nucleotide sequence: TGTGCCAGCACGATGCTCCCAGGGCTCCTCATCGACGGCTACACCTTC. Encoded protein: CASTMLPGLLIDGYTF.

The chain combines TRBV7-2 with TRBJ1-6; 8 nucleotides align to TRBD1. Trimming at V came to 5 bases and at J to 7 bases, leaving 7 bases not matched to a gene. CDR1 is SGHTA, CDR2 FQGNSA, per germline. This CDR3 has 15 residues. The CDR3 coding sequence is TGTGCCAGCAGCCTACCGGACAGGGACAATTCACCCCTCCACTTT. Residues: CASSLPDRDNSPLHF.

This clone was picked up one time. CDR3 sequence: CAIRLTGVITNEQFF. CDR3 in DNA: TGTGCCATCAGGCTTACAGGGGTAATTACGAATGAGCAGTTCTTC. The chain uses TRBV10-3 and TRBJ2-1; 7 bases line up with TRBD1. The CDR3 is made up of 15 amino acids. The germline gives CDR1 ENHRY, CDR2 SYGVKD. J was trimmed by 7 bases and V by 6 bases; bases with no gene match: 12.

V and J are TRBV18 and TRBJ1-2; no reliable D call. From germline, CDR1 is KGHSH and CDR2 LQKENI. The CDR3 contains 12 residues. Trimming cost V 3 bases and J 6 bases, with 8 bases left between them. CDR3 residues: CASSPNGDGYTF. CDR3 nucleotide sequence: TGTGCCAGCTCACCCAACGGGGATGGCTACACCTTC.

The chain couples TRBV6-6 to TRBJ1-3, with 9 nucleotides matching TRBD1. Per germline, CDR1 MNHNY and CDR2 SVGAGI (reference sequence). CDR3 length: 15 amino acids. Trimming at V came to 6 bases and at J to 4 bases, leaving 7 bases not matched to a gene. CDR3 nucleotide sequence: TGTGCCAGCAGAGATACCGGGACAGGGGGAAACACCATATATTTT. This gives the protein CASRDTGTGGNTIYF.

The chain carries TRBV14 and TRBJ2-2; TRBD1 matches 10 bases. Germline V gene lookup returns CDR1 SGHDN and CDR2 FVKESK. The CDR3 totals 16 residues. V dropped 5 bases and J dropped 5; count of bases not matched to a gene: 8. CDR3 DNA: TGTGCCAGCAGCTCAGACAGGGGGCGTAGGACCGGGGAGCTGTTTTTT. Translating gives CASSSDRGRRTGELFF.

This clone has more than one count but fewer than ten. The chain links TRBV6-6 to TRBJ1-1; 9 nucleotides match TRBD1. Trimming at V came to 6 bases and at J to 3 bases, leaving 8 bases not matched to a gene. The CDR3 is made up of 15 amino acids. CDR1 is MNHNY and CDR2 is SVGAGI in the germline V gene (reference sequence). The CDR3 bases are TGTGCCAGCAGCCAAATGACAGGGGGGGACACTGAAGCTTTCTTT. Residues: CASSQMTGGDTEAFF.

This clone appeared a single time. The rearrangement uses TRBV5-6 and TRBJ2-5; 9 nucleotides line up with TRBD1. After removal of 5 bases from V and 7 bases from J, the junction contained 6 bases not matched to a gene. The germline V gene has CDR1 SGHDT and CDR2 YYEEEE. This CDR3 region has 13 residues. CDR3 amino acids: CASRWDRERTQYF. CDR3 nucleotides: TGTGCCAGCAGATGGGACAGGGAGCGGACCCAGTACTTC.

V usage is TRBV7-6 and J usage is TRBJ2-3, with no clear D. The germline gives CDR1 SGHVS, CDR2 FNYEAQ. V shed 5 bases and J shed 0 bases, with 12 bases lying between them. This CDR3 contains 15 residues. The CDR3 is CASSPLGLSTDTQYF. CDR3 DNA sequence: TGTGCCAGCAGCCCGCTAGGCTTAAGCACAGATACGCAGTATTTT.

The CDR3 DNA sequence: TGTGCCAGCAGCGCTATGTCAGGGTCCTCCTACGAGCAGTACTTC. Translating gives CASSAMSGSSYEQYF. V gene TRBV11-3 combines with J gene TRBJ2-7; D may be TRBD1 (5 bases). The CDR3 runs to 15 residues. Trimming shortened V by 5 bases and J by 0 bases, and 14 bases separated the two germline ends. Looked up from germline, CDR1 is SGHNT and CDR2 is YENEEA.

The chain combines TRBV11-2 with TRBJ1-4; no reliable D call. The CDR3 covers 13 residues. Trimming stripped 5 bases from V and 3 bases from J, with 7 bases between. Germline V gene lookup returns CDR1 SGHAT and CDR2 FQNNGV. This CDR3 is CASSGPSNEKLFF. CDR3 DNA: TGTGCCAGCAGCGGGCCTTCTAATGAAAAACTGTTTTTT.

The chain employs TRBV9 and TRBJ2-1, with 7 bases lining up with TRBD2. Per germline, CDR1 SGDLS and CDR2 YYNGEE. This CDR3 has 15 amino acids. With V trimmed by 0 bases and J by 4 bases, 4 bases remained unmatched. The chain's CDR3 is CASSVDPSGYNEQFF. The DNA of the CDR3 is TGTGCCAGCAGCGTAGATCCTAGCGGATACAATGAGCAGTTCTTC.

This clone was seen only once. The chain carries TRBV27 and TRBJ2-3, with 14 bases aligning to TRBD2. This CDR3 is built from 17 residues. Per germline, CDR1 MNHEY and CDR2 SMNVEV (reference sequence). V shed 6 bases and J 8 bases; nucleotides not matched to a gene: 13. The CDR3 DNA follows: TGTGCCAGCAGCAAACAAGGACTAGCGGGAGGAAGGGGTACGCAGTATTTT. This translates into CASSKQGLAGGRGTQYF.

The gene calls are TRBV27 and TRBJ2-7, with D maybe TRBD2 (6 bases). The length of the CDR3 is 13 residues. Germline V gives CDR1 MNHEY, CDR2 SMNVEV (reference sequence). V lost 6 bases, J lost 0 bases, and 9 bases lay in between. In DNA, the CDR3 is TGTGCCAGCAGGGGGGACTCCTCCTACGAGCAGTACTTC. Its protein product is CASRGDSSYEQYF.

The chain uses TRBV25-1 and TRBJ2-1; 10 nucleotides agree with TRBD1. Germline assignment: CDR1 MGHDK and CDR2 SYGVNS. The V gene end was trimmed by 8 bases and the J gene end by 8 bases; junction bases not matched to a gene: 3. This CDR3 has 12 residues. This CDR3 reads CASGDRGDEQFF. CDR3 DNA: TGTGCCAGCGGGGACAGGGGCGATGAGCAGTTCTTC. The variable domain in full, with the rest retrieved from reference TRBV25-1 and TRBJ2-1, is EADIYQTPRYLVIGTGKKITLECSQTMGHDKMYWYQQDPGMELHLIHYSYGVNSTEKGDLSSESTVSRIRTEHFPLTLESARPSHTSQYLCASGDRGDEQFFGPGTRLTVL.

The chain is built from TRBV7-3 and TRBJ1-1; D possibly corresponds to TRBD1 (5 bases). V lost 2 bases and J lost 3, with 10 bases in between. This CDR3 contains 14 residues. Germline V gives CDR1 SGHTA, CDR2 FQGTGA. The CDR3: CASSLAGIDTEAFF. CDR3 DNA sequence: TGTGCCAGCAGCTTAGCAGGGATCGACACTGAAGCTTTCTTT.

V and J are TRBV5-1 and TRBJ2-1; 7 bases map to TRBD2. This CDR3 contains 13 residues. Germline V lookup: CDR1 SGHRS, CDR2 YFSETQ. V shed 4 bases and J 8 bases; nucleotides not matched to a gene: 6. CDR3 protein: CASSRLGRDEQFF. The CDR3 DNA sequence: TGCGCCAGCAGCCGACTAGGGAGGGATGAGCAGTTCTTC.

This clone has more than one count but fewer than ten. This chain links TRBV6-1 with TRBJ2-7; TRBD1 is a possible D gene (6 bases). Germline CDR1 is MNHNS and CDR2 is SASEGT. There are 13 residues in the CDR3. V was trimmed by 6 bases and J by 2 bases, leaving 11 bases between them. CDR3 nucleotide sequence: TGTGCCAGCAGCCAAGGGGGTCCCTACGAGCAGTACTTC. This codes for CASSQGGPYEQYF.

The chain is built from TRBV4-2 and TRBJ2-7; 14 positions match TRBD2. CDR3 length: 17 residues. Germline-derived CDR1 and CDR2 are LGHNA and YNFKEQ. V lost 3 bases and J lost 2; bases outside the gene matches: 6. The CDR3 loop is CASSHGLAGGTAYEQYF. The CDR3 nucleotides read TGTGCCAGCAGCCACGGACTAGCGGGGGGCACGGCCTACGAGCAGTACTTC.

CDR3 protein: CASSGTSGGATGELFF. The CDR3 DNA sequence: TGTGCCAGCAGTGGGACTAGCGGGGGGGCTACCGGGGAGCTGTTTTTT. The genes are TRBV2 and TRBJ2-2; 15 bases align to TRBD2. The CDR3 has 16 residues. Germline CDR1 reads SNHLY; CDR2 reads FYNNEI. V was pared by 4 bases and J by 5 bases, with 2 bases of the junction left unmatched.